The rows below give T cell receptor beta chains drawn from one sample of a study of T-cell memory formation after mild COVID-19. TCRdb passed the 5' RACE reads through MiXCR, listing each CDR3 protein once. Of around 300,000 distinct CDR3 sequences in the sample, roughly 13% are singletons; the top ten hold roughly a fifth. The sequenced sample was PBMCs or a T cell subset sorted from them (not recorded which). These receptors were collected from a man aged 18 to 30 who had mild COVID-19 (a few samples of this study predate the infection). Cell type and time point are not known. Both conserved end residues are part of each CDR3. The D gene is left open where the match is weak. Size values are once, few and many counts, or a class for expanded clones, and some rows have none.

V gene,clone size,D gene,J gene,CDR3 DNA,CDR3 protein
TRBV7-2,many,TRBD2,TRBJ2-5,TGTGCCAGCAGCTTCCAGCGGGGGCACCAAGAGACCCAGTACTTC,CASSFQRGHQETQYF
TRBV25-1,NA,NA,TRBJ2-5,TGTGCCAGCAGTGAACTACAGGGAAGCCCTAAAGAGACCCAGTACTTC,CASSELQGSPKETQYF
TRBV5-1,NA,NA,TRBJ2-1,TGCGCCAGCAGCTCGCCTATTCTAGATGAGCAGTTCTTC,CASSSPILDEQFF
TRBV4-1,NA,NA,TRBJ2-7,TGCGCCAGCAGCCAAATTGGGTGGCGATACGAGCAGTACTTC,CASSQIGWRYEQYF
TRBV7-2,few,NA,TRBJ2-3,TGTGCCAGCAGCTTAGTTGGGGTGGCGCAGTATTTT,CASSLVGVAQYF
TRBV18,many,NA,TRBJ2-5,TGTGCCAGCTCACCATTGTGGTCGCAGGGGCACGAGACCCAGTACTTC,CASSPLWSQGHETQYF
TRBV27,NA,NA,TRBJ1-5,TGTGCCAGCAGTTCCCACGATCAGCCCCAGCATTTT,CASSSHDQPQHF
TRBV14,few,NA,TRBJ2-6,TGTGCCAGCAGCCACAAGAGTGGGATCTCTGGGGCCAACGTCCTGACTTTC,CASSHKSGISGANVLTF
TRBV7-9,few,TRBD2,TRBJ2-7,TGTGCCAGTGTAGCGGGGTGGTCCTACGAGCAGTACTTC,CASVAGWSYEQYF
TRBV7-2,NA,NA,TRBJ1-2,TGTGCCAGCAGCTTAGGGAGGGTGGAAGGCTACACCTTC,CASSLGRVEGYTF
TRBV7-3,NA,TRBD1,TRBJ2-2,TGTGCCAGCAGCTTAATAGGGGGCATTAACACCGGGGAGCTGTTTTTT,CASSLIGGINTGELFF
TRBV20-1,few,NA,TRBJ1-1,TGCAGTGCTAGAGATCCGGTCCGGGTCGACACTGAAGCTTTCTTT,CSARDPVRVDTEAFF
TRBV12-3/TRBV12-4,NA,TRBD2,TRBJ2-7,TGTGCCAGCAGTTCCTGGGGGGGTGGGAGCTCCTACGAGCAGTACTTC,CASSSWGGGSSYEQYF
TRBV7-9,NA,NA,TRBJ2-5,TGTGCCAGCAGCCTGTTTTGGGAGACCCAGTACTTC,CASSLFWETQYF
TRBV28,NA,NA,TRBJ2-5,TGTGCCAGCAGGGCAGGAGCGCCAGAGACCCAGTACTTC,CASRAGAPETQYF
TRBV3-1,few,TRBD1,TRBJ2-4,TGTGCCAGCAGCCAAGCAGGGACAGGGCCCAAAAACATTCAGTACTTC,CASSQAGTGPKNIQYF
TRBV9,few,NA,TRBJ2-1,TGTGCCAGCAGCGTAGGGGCAGGGAGGAGTGAGCAGTTCTTC,CASSVGAGRSEQFF
TRBV5-1,NA,TRBD1,TRBJ1-1,TGCGCCAGCAGCCCAGGACAGGGAAGGGGAAACACTGAAGCTTTCTTT,CASSPGQGRGNTEAFF
TRBV6-5,once,NA,TRBJ1-6,TGTGCCAGCAGGGCCGGGACCGTCTCGAATTCACCCCTCCACTTT,CASRAGTVSNSPLHF
TRBV4-1,NA,NA,TRBJ1-2,TGCGCCAGCAGCCAAGAAGGAGGGTTGAGCTATGGCTACACCTTC,CASSQEGGLSYGYTF
TRBV2,few,TRBD2,TRBJ2-3,TGTGCCAGCAGATGGACTAGCGCCACAGATACGCAGTATTTT,CASRWTSATDTQYF
TRBV7-2,NA,NA,TRBJ1-5,TGTGCCAGCAGCTTATGGGGTCATCAGCCCCAGCATTTT,CASSLWGHQPQHF
TRBV9,NA,NA,TRBJ2-7,TGTGCCAGCAGCCCGAGAGGCGCTAGGGAGAAATCCTACGAGCAGTACTTC,CASSPRGAREKSYEQYF
TRBV4-3,few,NA,TRBJ2-2,TGCGCCAGCAGCCACTCCTGGACAGACGGGGAGCTGTTTTTT,CASSHSWTDGELFF
TRBV20-1,once,NA,TRBJ2-7,TGCAGTGCTACTAACTACGAGCAGTACTTC,CSATNYEQYF
TRBV12-3/TRBV12-4,few,NA,TRBJ2-1,TGTGCCAGCGGAAGACAGGCGTACAATGAGCAGTTCTTC,CASGRQAYNEQFF
TRBV18,many,NA,TRBJ2-3,TGTGCCAGCTCACCAAGTCGGTTTTCTAGCACAGATACGCAGTATTTT,CASSPSRFSSTDTQYF
TRBV11-3,NA,TRBD1,TRBJ2-1,TGTGCCAGCAGCTTAGGACCCGGCATGGACAGGGAGAATGAGCAGTTCTTC,CASSLGPGMDRENEQFF